This TCR beta chain was observed in a study of T-cell memory formation after mild COVID-19 (dated by TCRdb to about 2021). Looking at the study overall: TCR sequence clusters from the two donors were found to be largely donor specific. Longitudinal TCRalpha and TCRbeta repertoire sequencing tracked T-cell clones expanding and contracting after mild COVID-19 in a couple of donors. The cohort comprised two young, previously healthy adult volunteers, one female and one male.

Only a few counts were recorded for this clonotype. Its cognate antigen has yet to be identified. No base quality values were provided; no much bigger clone lies one nucleotide off. The sequencer listed for this sample is Illumina NovaSeq 6000. TCRalpha and TCRbeta cDNA libraries were constructed by 5'RACE with constant-segment primers, with sample barcodes and unique molecular identifiers being introduced. RNA was extracted from every sample with Trizol reagent. Libraries were amplified in two PCR steps, with a second sample barcode and Illumina TruSeq adapters added in the second step. Sequencing of the libraries was done on an Illumina NovaSeq, producing 2 x 150 bp paired-end reads. The study's own analysis went as follows. Reads were demultiplexed and collapsed into UMI-guided consensus sequences with migec v1.2.7. Using mixcr v2.1.11, UMI consensuses were aligned to TRA and TRB V and J templates and then assembled into clonotypes. A clonotype was counted as expanded or contracted only if both edgeR and NoisET called the change significant, with noise models trained on biological replicates. edgeR calls used a false discovery rate-adjusted p below 0.01 and a log2 fold-change threshold of 1. As an exploratory analysis of dynamics, max-normalized trajectories of the 1000 most abundant clonotypes were examined with PCA combined with hierarchical clustering. The CD4 or CD8 phenotype of responding clones was assigned using the separately sequenced CD4+ and CD8+ repertoires. In-frame beta chains were kept once TCRdb had trimmed the public reads at Q25 with fastp and called clones with MiXCR. Each record represents a unique CDR3 protein, reported with the most common genes and DNA among its rows. These V and J calls derive from TCRdb rather than the authors' analysis. The sample table lists fewer than 90,000 distinct CDR3 sequences, approximately 15% of them with a count of one. About 31% of the sample belongs to the ten largest clones.

Ficoll-Paque density gradient centrifugation was used to isolate PBMCs. Beyond this particular receptor, the publication reports: The second-wave clones that peaked on day 37 were not confirmed to be SARS-CoV-2 specific. Some responding clones were detected in pre-infection memory, suggesting pre-existing cross-reactive memory T cells joined the SARS-CoV-2 response. Contracting CD4+ clones appeared mostly in the CM and EM memory subsets, whereas CD8+ clones were enriched in EMRA. From day 15 to 85, contracting clones showed balanced CD4/CD8 phenotypes, whereas a second wave of clones that expanded from day 15 to 37 leaned towards CD4+. The study covered only two mild cases, and larger cohorts including severe cases with pre-infection samples were considered necessary.

The CDR3 goes from the cysteine to the phenylalanine over 17 residues. Only the CDR3 part of the read is kept: 51 bases, read in frame from the first base. Sequences MNHEY (CDR1) and SVGAGI (CDR2) are obtained from the germline V gene. For this chain, trimming is 2 bases at the V end and 5 bases at the J end, and the number of junction bases without a gene match is 12. This receptor was identified in an adult woman who had mild COVID-19 (a few samples of this study predate the infection). The sample titles of this study are shuffled in the database, so cell type and time point are left out; the donor was told from shared clones. Sequencing was carried out using PBMCs or a T cell subset sorted from them (not recorded which). The chain couples TRBV6-5 to TRBJ2-7; 10 bases in between match TRBD1. The DNA sequence follows: TGTGCCAGCAGTTACCGAGACCTGGGACAGGGGACGGACGAGCAGTACTTC. The resulting protein is CASSYRDLGQGTDEQYF.